A selection of T cell receptor beta chains follows, all from one sample in a study of identical twins. MiXCR was run by TCRdb on the 5' RACE reads, yielding one entry per CDR3 protein. The sample yields about 460,000 distinct CDR3 sequences, approximately 15% seen once. These records were also assigned to another study, of yellow fever vaccine responses in identical twins.

Material for sequencing was CD4+ T cells sorted from blood. The receptor set was obtained from a woman between 18 and 30 years old in good health. The CDR3 runs from the conserved cysteine through the conserved F or W. Size is omitted from some rows. Given values are once, few, many or a class for expanded clones.

size: few; V: TRBV6-2/TRBV6-3; J: TRBJ1-1; CDR3: CASSYSIRDREGTEAFF
size: few; V: TRBV9; J: TRBJ2-3; CDR3: CASSVGVGNPQYF
size: -; V: TRBV6-5; J: TRBJ2-3; CDR3: CASRKNSGGLPTDTQYF
size: few; V: TRBV20-1; J: TRBJ2-5; CDR3: CSARPSGETQYF
size: few; V: TRBV24-1; J: TRBJ2-1; CDR3: CATSESYNEQFF
size: -; V: TRBV3-1; J: TRBJ2-7; CDR3: CASSQSGLDGEQYF
size: many; V: TRBV3-1; J: TRBJ2-7; CDR3: CASSQGQISYEQYF
size: -; V: TRBV9; J: TRBJ2-5; CDR3: CASSFEGSPSETQYF
size: many; V: TRBV12-3/TRBV12-4; J: TRBJ2-7; CDR3: CASSFDGARGSYEQYF
size: few; V: TRBV20-1; J: TRBJ2-7; CDR3: CSARQGAYEQYF
size: few; V: TRBV5-1; J: TRBJ1-2; CDR3: CASSVSRTGGYPYGYTF
size: -; V: TRBV5-1; J: TRBJ2-7; CDR3: CASSPLESDEQYF
size: -; V: TRBV27; J: TRBJ1-6; CDR3: CASSNNSPLHF
size: -; V: TRBV6-1; J: TRBJ2-1; CDR3: CASSEGSGGANEQFF
size: -; V: TRBV28; J: TRBJ2-1; CDR3: CASSLSRVSSYNEQFF
size: few; V: TRBV5-8; J: TRBJ1-5; CDR3: CASSLRGPGNQPQHF
size: -; V: TRBV9; J: TRBJ2-5; CDR3: CASSVATGSGQETQYF
size: -; V: TRBV7-9; J: TRBJ2-2; CDR3: CASSGRQGASGTGELFF
size: -; V: TRBV20-1; J: TRBJ1-1; CDR3: CSASRTDEAFF
size: few; V: TRBV28; J: TRBJ2-7; CDR3: CASSPHRQGNSEQYF
size: few; V: TRBV24-1; J: TRBJ1-2; CDR3: CATEDAGYGYTF
size: many; V: TRBV5-1; J: TRBJ2-2; CDR3: CASSLEGTGELFF
size: -; V: TRBV4-3; J: TRBJ2-2; CDR3: CASSQDPPGLTGELFF
size: -; V: TRBV20-1; J: TRBJ2-1; CDR3: CSARGLADPYNEQFF
size: many; V: TRBV10-3; J: TRBJ2-3; CDR3: CAISESTGGADTQYF
size: few; V: TRBV4-3; J: TRBJ2-1; CDR3: CASSQDWGTAYNEQFF
size: -; V: TRBV28; J: TRBJ1-5; CDR3: CASSFQTGQGRNQPQHF
size: -; V: TRBV7-3; J: TRBJ2-1; CDR3: CASSLGQGRPINEQFF
size: few; V: TRBV24-1; J: TRBJ2-1; CDR3: CATSGEGKGNEQFF
size: once; V: TRBV6-1; J: TRBJ2-5; CDR3: CASSRRQGARETQYF
size: few; V: TRBV20-1; J: TRBJ2-7; CDR3: CSAKTGEHEQYF
size: -; V: TRBV5-1; J: TRBJ2-2; CDR3: CASSFHRGPGELFF
size: many; V: TRBV5-1; J: TRBJ2-1; CDR3: CASSQDRGEQFF
size: few; V: TRBV12-3/TRBV12-4; J: TRBJ1-5; CDR3: CASSTRLSNQPQHF
size: many; V: TRBV18; J: TRBJ2-7; CDR3: CASTHGTEPYEQYF
size: few; V: TRBV27; J: TRBJ2-2; CDR3: CASSGTGGIGELFF
size: few; V: TRBV7-3; J: TRBJ2-3; CDR3: CASSLRPGSPADTQYF
size: few; V: TRBV29-1; J: TRBJ2-7; CDR3: CSVEGQGSREQYF
size: -; V: TRBV2; J: TRBJ1-2; CDR3: CASSEVREPNYGYTF
size: few; V: TRBV6-5; J: TRBJ2-1; CDR3: CASSYRVSSYNEQFF
size: few; V: TRBV20-1; J: TRBJ2-1; CDR3: CSASLSTSGGAYNEQFF
size: few; V: TRBV7-2; J: TRBJ2-3; CDR3: CASSPNRQGSTDTQYF
size: -; V: TRBV5-1; J: TRBJ1-4; CDR3: CASSSGTGFITEKLFF
size: -; V: TRBV27; J: TRBJ2-5; CDR3: CASSVNGETQYF
size: -; V: TRBV12-3/TRBV12-4; J: TRBJ2-2; CDR3: CASSRRGITPGEGTGELFF
size: many; V: TRBV28; J: TRBJ2-2; CDR3: CASSSPRDRRGTGELFF
size: -; V: TRBV12-3/TRBV12-4; J: TRBJ2-5; CDR3: CASTTLSKGAETQYF
size: few; V: TRBV29-1; J: TRBJ2-1; CDR3: CSVLAGDRDEQFF
size: few; V: TRBV9; J: TRBJ2-1; CDR3: CASSAGTNSYNEQFF
size: -; V: TRBV7-2; J: TRBJ1-3; CDR3: CASSLVPGPTIYF
size: -; V: TRBV9; J: TRBJ2-7; CDR3: CASSSDSRSEQYF
size: few; V: TRBV6-1; J: TRBJ2-7; CDR3: CASSWTSGAYEQYF
size: few; V: TRBV7-9; J: TRBJ2-7; CDR3: CASSSADGQTSQQYF
size: few; V: TRBV10-3; J: TRBJ2-2; CDR3: CAISAVASGKGTGELFF
size: -; V: TRBV7-2; J: TRBJ2-7; CDR3: CASRFTSGGAHEQYF